The 20 T cell receptor beta chains in this list originate from one sample, sequenced in a study of beta chain features in type 1 diabetes. Findings of the study overall: Within each of all four CD4+ subsets, Type 1 diabetes patients had TCRB CDR3s that were moderately but significantly shorter.

What was sequenced were expressed TCRB transcripts, since all of the isolated RNA had been reverse transcribed. Produced via immunoSEQ multiplex PCR; TCRdb's table is partial and in-frame only. The data show 150,000 to 200,000 clones, approximately 8% seen once. Which antigens these TCRs recognize remains unknown. Material for sequencing was central memory CD4+ T cells from blood. These receptors were collected from a young man with type 1 diabetes.

The chain is built from TRBV19 and TRBJ1-1; TRBD1 matches at 9 bases. Germline CDR1 is LNHDA and CDR2 is SQIVND (reference sequence). The CDR3 spans 13 residues. Trimming cost V 5 bases and J 10 bases; bases outside gene matches: 8. The CDR3 loop is CASSPGTGRSAFF. CDR3 in DNA: TGTGCCAGTAGTCCCGGGACAGGGCGGTCAGCTTTCTTT.

This clone was observed a handful of times. This chain uses TRBV6-6 with TRBJ2-7; a weak D match, TRBD1 (5 bases). The CDR3 loop spans 11 amino acids. Germline V gene lookup returns CDR1 MNHNY and CDR2 SVGAGI (reference sequence). V lost 6 bases to trimming and J lost 6 bases, with 9 bases between them. The CDR3 nucleotides read TGTGCCAGCAGCCTAGGGGCCGAGCAGTACTTC. Translation: CASSLGAEQYF.

There are a few counts of this clone. The chain links TRBV6-5 to TRBJ1-3; D gene unclear. V gave up 4 bases and J gave up 2 bases, with 3 bases separating them. The CDR3 consists of 12 residues. Germline lookup yields CDR1 MNHEY and CDR2 SVGAGI. The CDR3 sequence: CASSSAGNTIYF. CDR3 in DNA: TGTGCCAGCAGTTCAGCTGGAAACACCATATATTTT.

Points on this clone: An end of the junction differs from the germline gene, which may be a read error. The V call is TRBV30, the J call TRBJ2-2, with a weak D call TRBD2 (5 bases). The CDR3 is 15 residues long. Germline-derived CDR1 and CDR2 are GTSNPN and SVGIG (reference sequence). The CDR3 nucleotides read TGTGCCTGGAAATTAGTCCGAGGGAACTCCGGGGAGCTGTTTTTT. This gives the protein CAWKLVRGNSGELFF.

This clone was detected only a few times. The chain uses TRBV7-8 and TRBJ2-3; maybe TRBD1 (5 bases). The CDR3 is 14 amino acids. V lost 5 bases, J lost 4 bases, and 13 bases lay in between. Germline-derived CDR1 and CDR2 are SGHVS and FQNEAQ. The CDR3 region is CASSVQGAADTQYF. The CDR3 DNA is TGTGCCAGCAGCGTTCAGGGTGCGGCAGATACGCAGTATTTT.

This clone has a handful of counts. In nucleotides, the CDR3 is TGTGCCAGCAGTAGGACAGGGGGGGATGCAGCCTACGAGCAGTACTTC. Protein: CASSRTGGDAAYEQYF. This sequence joins TRBV6-6 and TRBJ2-7; TRBD1 aligns across 10 bases. The V gene's germline CDR1 is MNHNY and CDR2 SVGAGI (reference sequence). V shed 5 bases and J 2 bases; nucleotides not matched to a gene: 9. The CDR3 has 16 amino acids.

This clone occurred a few times. J is TRBJ2-6 and V is TRBV14; 9 positions match TRBD1. Looked up from germline, CDR1 is SGHDN and CDR2 is FVKESK. V trimming: 4 bases; J trimming: 2 bases; junction bases outside the gene matches: 9. The CDR3 totals 18 residues. The DNA for the CDR3 is TGTGCCAGCAGCCCATTCCCAGGGACAGGGCCTGGGGCCAACGTCCTGACTTTC. This encodes CASSPFPGTGPGANVLTF.

This clone was seen more than once but under ten times. V gene TRBV28 combines with J gene TRBJ2-7; 7 nucleotides match TRBD1. The CDR3 contains 13 residues. Germline values: CDR1 MDHEN, CDR2 SYDVKM. Trimming took 10 bases from V and 4 from J; bases not matched to a gene: 10. The CDR3 region is CATESGQAYEQYF. In DNA form, the CDR3 reads TGTGCCACCGAATCTGGACAGGCTTACGAGCAGTACTTC.

This clone was observed at least ten times. The chain recombines TRBV6-5 with TRBJ2-2, with no clear D. CDR3 length: 14 amino acids. Germline values: CDR1 MNHEY, CDR2 SVGAGI. Deletions cut 3 bases from V and 2 bases from J, with 7 bases between. The CDR3 is CASSYGINTGELFF. The CDR3 bases are TGTGCCAGCAGTTATGGCATTAACACCGGGGAGCTGTTTTTT.

The chain has TRBV5-1 and TRBJ2-3; 9 bases are a match to TRBD1. Germline V lookup: CDR1 SGHRS, CDR2 YFSETQ. Trimming took 4 bases from V and 3 from J; bases not matched to a gene: 6. The CDR3 is made up of 15 amino acids. CDR3 region: CASSVDGTGTDTQYF. The CDR3 DNA sequence: TGCGCCAGCAGCGTCGACGGGACAGGGACAGATACGCAGTATTTT.

The chain is built from TRBV5-1 and TRBJ2-3; TRBD1 is a possible D gene (5 bases). V was shortened by 3 bases and J by 14 bases, with 19 bases between the two germline ends. This CDR3 has 13 amino acids. CDR1 and CDR2 from the germline V gene are SGHRS and YFSETQ. The CDR3 here is CASSSAGSTFWYF. The CDR3 nucleotides read TGCGCCAGCAGCTCAGCAGGGTCCACCTTCTGGTATTTT. Combining the CDR3 with reference TRBV5-1 and TRBJ2-3 gives the whole variable domain KAGVTQTPRYLIKTRGQQVTLSCSPISGHRSVSWYQQTPGQGLQFLFEYFSETQRNKGNFPGRFSGRQFSNSRSEMNVSTLELGDSALYLCASSSAGSTFWYFGPGTRLTVL.

V usage is TRBV5-1 and J usage is TRBJ2-7; 8 positions match TRBD2. The V and J ends lost 6 bases and 2 bases, in that order; junction bases with no gene match: 4. The germline gives CDR1 SGHRS, CDR2 YFSETQ. The CDR3 runs 13 residues. The chain's CDR3 is CASTGSGAYEQYF. CDR3 DNA sequence: TGCGCCAGCACAGGTAGCGGGGCCTACGAGCAGTACTTC. The full variable domain, in which reference TRBV5-1 and TRBJ2-7 provide the parts outside the CDR3, is KAGVTQTPRYLIKTRGQQVTLSCSPISGHRSVSWYQQTPGQGLQFLFEYFSETQRNKGNFPGRFSGRQFSNSRSEMNVSTLELGDSALYLCASTGSGAYEQYFGPGTRLTVT.

The sample holds a few counts of this clone. V gene TRBV7-2 combines with J gene TRBJ2-1; 9 bases fit TRBD1. This CDR3 spans 15 amino acids. Germline CDR1 is SGHTA and CDR2 is FQGNSA. As DNA, the CDR3 is TGTGCTACCGCGAGCGAGACAGGGGGGTTTGATGAGCAGTTCTTC. Its protein is CATASETGGFDEQFF.

This clone was detected only a few times. V gene TRBV2 combines with J gene TRBJ1-4; D is ambiguous. The V end was cut by 11 bases, the J end by 5 bases, with 15 bases between. The CDR3 contains 13 residues. Germline CDR1 is SNHLY and CDR2 is FYNNEI. The CDR3 DNA reads as TGTGCCGTAACAACGGGATGGAATGAAAAACTGTTTTTT. Amino acids: CAVTTGWNEKLFF.

The genes are TRBV7-2 and TRBJ2-3, with 10 bases lining up with TRBD2. V was clipped by 6 bases and J by 4 bases; unmatched bases: 10. Germline-derived CDR1 and CDR2 are SGHTA and FQGNSA. The CDR3 has 16 residues. The CDR3, as DNA: TGTGCCAGCAGACTCCTAGCGGGAGAGATCTCAGATACGCAGTATTTT. This gives the protein CASRLLAGEISDTQYF.

This clone has a handful of counts. This chain connects TRBV18 to TRBJ1-1; 7 nucleotides line up with TRBD1. Germline CDR1 KGHSH, CDR2 LQKENI. Unmatched junction bases numbered 4, after V lost 3 bases and J lost 0 bases. This CDR3 contains 15 residues. CDR3: CASSPRQGMNTEAFF. As DNA, the CDR3 is TGTGCCAGCTCACCTCGACAGGGAATGAACACTGAAGCTTTCTTT. The whole variable domain, filled in from reference TRBV18 and TRBJ1-1, reads NAGVMQNPRHLVRRRGQEARLRCSPMKGHSHVYWYRQLPEEGLKFMVYLQKENIIDESGMPKERFSAEFPKEGPSILRIQQVVRGDSAAYFCASSPRQGMNTEAFFGQGTRLTVV.

There are a few counts of this clone. The J gene is TRBJ1-5, the V gene TRBV2; D might be TRBD1 (5 bases). The germline gives CDR1 SNHLY, CDR2 FYNNEI. The CDR3 has 13 residues. V was shortened by 9 bases and J by 7 bases, with 16 bases between the two germline ends. As DNA, the CDR3 is TGTGCCAGTTCTGCCCGGGGGATGCAGCCCCAGCATTTT. This gives the protein CASSARGMQPQHF.

The gene calls are TRBV29-1 and TRBJ1-5, with unresolved D. This CDR3 is built from 14 residues. V shed 4 bases and J shed 9 bases, with 19 bases lying between them. Germline CDR1 is SQVTM and CDR2 is ANQGSEA. The CDR3 nucleotides are TGCAGCGTTGTTGAGGGTGTCGAAATAGGGCCCCAGCATTTT. It codes for CSVVEGVEIGPQHF.

Only a few counts were recorded for this clone. The chain uses TRBV5-1 and TRBJ2-1; 7 bases align to TRBD1. Germline loops: CDR1 SGHRS, CDR2 YFSETQ. The V segment lost 2 bases and the J segment 4 bases; nucleotides outside the gene matches: 0. The CDR3 runs 13 residues. The CDR3 DNA is TGCGCCAGCAGCTTACAGGGGTACAATGAGCAGTTCTTC. Its protein product is CASSLQGYNEQFF. Full variable domain (remainder filled in from reference TRBV5-1 and TRBJ2-1): KAGVTQTPRYLIKTRGQQVTLSCSPISGHRSVSWYQQTPGQGLQFLFEYFSETQRNKGNFPGRFSGRQFSNSRSEMNVSTLELGDSALYLCASSLQGYNEQFFGPGTRLTVL.

V gene TRBV5-1 combines with J gene TRBJ2-7; 10 positions agree with TRBD2. The ends lost 1 base at V and 6 bases at J; junction bases unmatched: 4. Germline V gene lookup returns CDR1 SGHRS and CDR2 YFSETQ. The CDR3 has 14 amino acids. The CDR3 reads CASSLFTSGIEQYF. CDR3 nucleotides: TGCGCCAGCAGCTTGTTCACTAGCGGGATCGAGCAGTACTTC.